This entry lists 18 T cell receptor beta chains sequenced from one sample in a study of shared clonotypes between healthy human individuals (dated by TCRdb to the early 2020s). CD8 naive samples were obtained by positive selection for CCR7 among CD45RO-negative cells, yielding a CD45RA+CCR7+ population from which TemRA cells were excluded. The library was made by the immunoSEQ multiplex PCR assay. The table was pulled from immuneACCESS by TCRdb, which kept in-frame rearrangements only. Such tables lose some clones; where checked, under half of the loss comes from unresolved V genes, and the rest has no known cause. The sample table lists about 2.2 million clones, 80% to 95% of them with a count of one. Over 1.5% of the sample is held by the ten biggest clonotypes. The specimen was naive CD8+ T cells from PBMCs. Explained via the paper, the cell subset or site label denotes: CD45RA+CCR7+. The receptors were gathered from a man between 18 and 29 years old in good health. Some clones in this sample may be carry-over from other donors' samples.

V usage is TRBV10-3 and J usage is TRBJ1-2, with a tentative D call TRBD1 (6 bases). V lost 0 bases to trimming and J lost 0 bases, with 11 bases between them. This CDR3 spans 16 amino acids. CDR1 is ENHRY and CDR2 is SYGVKD in the germline V gene. DNA for the CDR3: TGTGCCATCAGTGAGTCGTCAGGGGCCGCTAACTATGGCTACACCTTC. This encodes CAISESSGAANYGYTF.

This clone was detected once. The V call is TRBV27, the J call TRBJ2-2; D call uncertain. Trimming left V 4 bases short and J 1 base short, with 7 bases between. This CDR3 is 14 amino acids long. The germline gives CDR1 MNHEY, CDR2 SMNVEV (reference sequence). The CDR3 loop is CASSWLLNTGELFF. As DNA, the CDR3 is TGTGCCAGCAGTTGGCTTTTGAACACCGGGGAGCTGTTTTTT.

This chain links TRBV27 with TRBJ1-2; D not certain. There are 15 residues in the CDR3. The V end was cut by 2 bases, the J end by 0 bases, with 10 bases between. The germline V gene encodes CDR1 MNHEY and CDR2 SMNVEV (reference sequence). The CDR3 bases are TGTGCCAGCAGTTTAAGATCGGTGCCTAACTATGGCTACACCTTC. This translates into CASSLRSVPNYGYTF.

V is TRBV6-5 and J is TRBJ2-4, with D maybe TRBD1 (5 bases). Germline V gene data show CDR1 as MNHEY and CDR2 as SVGAGI. Trimming pared 3 bases from V and 5 bases from J, leaving 14 bases between. The CDR3 runs 15 residues. Here the CDR3 DNA reads TGTGCCAGCAGTTATGGAAGGACACAGCAAAACATTCAGTACTTC. This translates into CASSYGRTQQNIQYF.

This clone has only one observation. The rearrangement joins TRBV25-1 to TRBJ2-3, with 7 bases aligning to TRBD2. The germline gives CDR1 MGHDK, CDR2 SYGVNS. The CDR3 is 14 amino acids. With 8 bases clipped from V and 2 bases from J, the junction kept 7 bases outside the gene matches. The CDR3 spells CASGGDFTTDTQYF. CDR3 in DNA: TGTGCCAGCGGGGGGGACTTTACCACAGATACGCAGTATTTT.

This clone was recorded once. This sequence joins TRBV28 and TRBJ2-3; 12 nucleotides match TRBD2. Germline V gives CDR1 MDHEN, CDR2 SYDVKM. The V gene end was trimmed by 3 bases and the J gene end by 1 base; junction bases not matched to a gene: 8. CDR3 length: 18 amino acids. The CDR3 DNA follows: TGTGCCAGCAGTTTGAGCCTAGCGGGAGGGTGGGGCACAGATACGCAGTATTTT. Translating gives CASSLSLAGGWGTDTQYF.

A single count supports this clone. The V gene is TRBV4-2, the J gene TRBJ2-6; no clear D gene. There are 16 residues in the CDR3. V was pared by 4 bases and J by 2 bases, with 12 bases between. The germline V gene encodes CDR1 LGHNA and CDR2 YNFKEQ. CDR3: CASSPDPRPGANVLTF. In nucleotides, the CDR3 is TGTGCCAGCAGCCCCGACCCCCGACCTGGGGCCAACGTCCTGACTTTC.

This clone was observed a single time. The J gene is TRBJ2-2, the V gene TRBV28; 13 nucleotides agree with TRBD2. The germline gives CDR1 MDHEN, CDR2 SYDVKM. The CDR3 contains 17 residues. V shed 6 bases and J 5 bases; nucleotides not matched to a gene: 9. CDR3 bases: TGTGCCAGCAGGCTCTTCGGACTAGCGGGAGCAACCGGGGAGCTGTTTTTT. This sequence encodes CASRLFGLAGATGELFF. The entire variable domain, with the rest obtained from reference TRBV28 and TRBJ2-2, is as follows: DVKVTQSSRYLVKRTGEKVFLECVQDMDHENMFWYRQDPGLGLRLIYFSYDVKMKEKGDIPEGYSVSREKKERFSLILESASTNQTSMYLCASRLFGLAGATGELFFGEGSRLTVL.

V usage is TRBV6-5 and J usage is TRBJ2-1, with 10 bases matching TRBD1. This CDR3 is 16 amino acids long. The germline V gene encodes CDR1 MNHEY and CDR2 SVGAGI. The ends lost 0 bases at V and 8 bases at J; junction bases unmatched: 7. CDR3 sequence reads: CASSYSRDRGYHEQFF. In DNA form, the CDR3 reads TGTGCCAGCAGTTACTCGCGGGACAGGGGATACCATGAGCAGTTCTTC.

The sample holds one count of this clone. V and J are TRBV4-1 and TRBJ2-4; 9 nucleotides align to TRBD1. There are 16 residues in the CDR3. V shed 0 bases, J shed 8 bases, and the junction held 8 bases outside the gene matches. The germline gives CDR1 MGHRA, CDR2 YSYEKL. The CDR3 protein is CASSQDSGTGLDIQYF. The CDR3 DNA sequence: TGCGCCAGCAGCCAAGATTCGGGGACAGGGTTGGACATTCAGTACTTC.

The gene calls are TRBV6-5 and TRBJ2-1; D unclear. Germline CDR1 reads MNHEY; CDR2 reads SVGAGI. The CDR3 consists of 13 residues. V lost 0 bases and J lost 8, with 8 bases in between. DNA for the CDR3: TGTGCCAGCAGTTACTCTTCCGCGGATGAGCAGTTCTTC. It translates to CASSYSSADEQFF.

The chain combines TRBV10-1 with TRBJ2-3; possible D gene TRBD2, 6 bases. The germline V gene has CDR1 WNHNN and CDR2 SYGVQD (reference sequence). The CDR3 has 15 amino acids. The V gene lost 2 bases and the J gene lost 5 bases, with 14 bases spanning the gap. DNA of the CDR3: TGCGCCAGCAGTGAGACCCGCGGGGCGGTAGATACGCAGTATTTT. Translating it yields CASSETRGAVDTQYF.

V is TRBV2 and J is TRBJ2-7; unclear D gene. This CDR3 is built from 14 residues. V was clipped by 2 bases and J by 4 bases, with 12 bases between them. CDR1 and CDR2 from the germline V gene are SNHLY and FYNNEI. CDR3 DNA sequence: TGTGCCAGCAGTGAAAAGCCTTCCGGGTACGAGCAGTACTTC. Translating it yields CASSEKPSGYEQYF.

J is TRBJ1-1 and V is TRBV27; maybe TRBD1 (5 bases). The CDR3 has 14 amino acids. In germline, CDR1 is MNHEY, CDR2 SMNVEV (reference sequence). Trimming cost V 7 bases and J 1 base, with 13 bases left between them. The CDR3 loop reads CASTVKTANTEAFF. The CDR3 coding sequence is TGTGCCAGCACCGTCAAGACAGCGAACACTGAAGCTTTCTTT.

The chain couples TRBV5-6 to TRBJ2-7, with unresolved D. Deletions cut 0 bases from V and 6 bases from J, with 10 bases between. This CDR3 has 13 residues. Germline assignment: CDR1 SGHDT and CDR2 YYEEEE. CDR3 in amino acids: CASSLGPRGEQYF. The DNA of the CDR3 is TGTGCCAGCAGCTTGGGTCCCAGAGGCGAGCAGTACTTC.

As concerns this clone: In the same sample, other DNA sequences code for this CDR3. The chain recombines TRBV4-1 with TRBJ2-2; a possible D gene is TRBD1 (5 bases). This CDR3 spans 14 amino acids. V lost 3 bases and J lost 2, with 7 bases in between. Germline V lookup: CDR1 MGHRA, CDR2 YSYEKL. The CDR3, as DNA: TGCGCCAGCAGCCACAGGGTTAACACCGGGGAGCTGTTTTTT. This codes for CASSHRVNTGELFF.

The chain has TRBV4-2 and TRBJ2-7, with D possibly matching TRBD2 (6 bases). The CDR3 sequence is 16 residues long. Trimming took off 0 bases at V and 1 base at J, with 13 bases between the two ends. CDR1 and CDR2 from the germline V gene are LGHNA and YNFKEQ. The CDR3 DNA follows: TGTGCCAGCAGCCAAGAGTGGCGGGAAGAATCCTACGAGCAGTACTTC. Encoded protein: CASSQEWREESYEQYF.

The chain combines TRBV7-9 with TRBJ2-7; TRBD2 matches 11 bases. The V and J ends lost 5 bases and 0 bases, in that order; junction bases with no gene match: 3. Germline V gene sequence: CDR1 SEHNR, CDR2 FQNEAQ (reference sequence). There are 15 residues in the CDR3. CDR3 sequence reads: CASSAGLADSYEQYF. For the CDR3, the DNA is TGTGCCAGCAGCGCGGGACTAGCGGACTCCTACGAGCAGTACTTC. Together with reference TRBV7-9 and TRBJ2-7, the CDR3 gives the full variable domain: DTGVSQNPRHKITKRGQNVTFRCDPISEHNRLYWYRQTLGQGPEFLTYFQNEAQLEKSRLLSDRFSAERPKGSFSTLEIQRTEQGDSAMYLCASSAGLADSYEQYFGPGTRLTVT.